This T cell receptor beta chain was retrieved from a study of cytomegalovirus exposure and HLA in healthy donors. Study-wide background: It was reported in a later analysis that the same platform had been used for the roughly 130 validation repertoires as for the 550 to 750 first-cohort repertoires.

Study-wide results and limits: Rare sequences made up most TCRs, while some public TCRs were found in many donors. The listing of some 170 TCR beta chains classed them as cytomegalovirus-associated.

Produced via immunoSEQ multiplex PCR; TCRdb's table is partial and in-frame only. The table has roughly 250,000 clones, 90% seen once. From the approximately 110-subject validation cohort, which was separate from the roughly 710-subject first cohort, the donors were drawn. CDR1 is MRHNA, CDR2 SNTAGT, per germline. Between the trimmed V and J ends, which lost 5 bases and 2 bases, there was a span of 15 bases. The CDR3 is made up of 16 amino acids. Details on this clone: Its antigen is still unknown.

The rearrangement uses TRBV6-4 and TRBJ2-2; possibly TRBD2 for D (6 bases). This sequence originates from a young woman in good health and CMV-seronegative. Sample: PBMCs. CDR3 region: CASSSGLRENTGELFF. Here the CDR3 DNA reads TGTGCCAGCAGTAGTGGCCTGCGGGAAAACACCGGGGAGCTGTTTTTT.